This T cell receptor (beta chain) is from a study of Tregs in tolerant kidney transplant recipients. CDR3 length: 16 amino acids. Trimming at V came to 4 bases and at J to 6 bases, leaving 13 bases not matched to a gene. CDR1 and CDR2 from the germline V gene are MDHEN and SYDVKM. Overall study findings and caveats: Tregs expanded with activated donor B cells seemed most donor-specific. Biological reproducibility was not directly addressed in this study. In tolerant patients, donor-specific Tregs outgrew total Tregs, suggesting antigen-driven expansion.

Some clones are missing from TCRdb's copy, which holds only in-frame ones; the method was immunoSEQ multiplex PCR. This table has about 52,000 clones, approximately 91% appearing once. To note about this clone: Its specificity is not known.

Mixed chimerism was transient after nonmyeloablative marrow transplants from related graft donors. Unstimulated Tregs (CD4+CD25+CD127-) and CD4+CD25- non-Tregs were sorted from PBMCs. The material was CD8+ T cells from blood (PBMCs), obtained 24 months after the transplant. The V gene is TRBV28, the J gene TRBJ1-2; 8 bases line up with TRBD1. The origin of this receptor is a human patient who received a combined kidney and bone marrow transplant. Some T cells may trace back to the graft donor. Here the CDR3 DNA reads TGTGCCAGCAGTTGGCCCTATATGGACAGGGAGCATGGCTACACCTTC. Its translation is CASSWPYMDREHGYTF.